This T cell receptor beta chain was sequenced during a study of blood T cell repertoires in COVID-19. Trimming cost V 8 bases and J 4 bases; bases outside gene matches: 6. The CDR3 sequence is 13 residues long. Per germline, CDR1 GTSNPN and CDR2 SVGIG (reference sequence). Sequencing was performed with immunoSEQ multiplex PCR; in TCRdb, only in-frame clones are kept and a portion is missing. The table records about 170,000 clones, over 80% of them present only once. The chain joins TRBV30 to TRBJ2-5; 11 nucleotides align to TRBD1. Sequencing input: peripheral blood. The receptor comes from a woman aged 45-60 years with acute or convalescent COVID-19. The CDR3 here is CAAKGQGGETQYF. The DNA of the CDR3 is TGTGCCGCAAAGGGACAGGGGGGAGAGACCCAGTACTTC.